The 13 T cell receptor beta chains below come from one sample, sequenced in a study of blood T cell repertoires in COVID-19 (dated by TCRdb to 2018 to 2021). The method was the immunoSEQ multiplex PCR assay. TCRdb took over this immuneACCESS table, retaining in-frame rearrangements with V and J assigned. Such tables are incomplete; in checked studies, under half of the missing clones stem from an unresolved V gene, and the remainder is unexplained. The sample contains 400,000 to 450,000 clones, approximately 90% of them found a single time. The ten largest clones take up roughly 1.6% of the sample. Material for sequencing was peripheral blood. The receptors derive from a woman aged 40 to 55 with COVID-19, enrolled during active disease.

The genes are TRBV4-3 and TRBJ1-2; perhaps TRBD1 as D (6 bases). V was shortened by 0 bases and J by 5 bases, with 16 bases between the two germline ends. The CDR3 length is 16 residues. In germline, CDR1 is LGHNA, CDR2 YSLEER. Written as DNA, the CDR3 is TGCGCCAGCAGCCAAGATGCGGCAGGGGATCTGTATGGCTACACCTTC. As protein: CASSQDAAGDLYGYTF.

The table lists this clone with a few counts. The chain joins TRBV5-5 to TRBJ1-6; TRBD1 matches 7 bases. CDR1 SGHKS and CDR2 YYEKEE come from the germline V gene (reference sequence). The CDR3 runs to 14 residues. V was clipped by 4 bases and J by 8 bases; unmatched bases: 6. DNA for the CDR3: TGTGCCAGCAGCCTCAGGGGGTTCGATTCACCCCTCCACTTT. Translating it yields CASSLRGFDSPLHF.

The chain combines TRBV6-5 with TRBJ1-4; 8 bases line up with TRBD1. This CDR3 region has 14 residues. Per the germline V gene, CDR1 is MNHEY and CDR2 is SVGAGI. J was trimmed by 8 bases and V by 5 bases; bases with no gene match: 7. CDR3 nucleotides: TGTGCCAGCAGTCCCGGACAGGGCAACGAAAAACTGTTTTTT. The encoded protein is CASSPGQGNEKLFF.

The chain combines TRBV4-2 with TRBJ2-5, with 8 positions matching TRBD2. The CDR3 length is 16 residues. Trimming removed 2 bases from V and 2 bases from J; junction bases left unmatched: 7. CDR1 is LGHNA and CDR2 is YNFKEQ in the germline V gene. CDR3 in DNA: TGTGCCAGCAGCCAACCCACGGGGGGGAATCAAGAGACCCAGTACTTC. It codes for CASSQPTGGNQETQYF.

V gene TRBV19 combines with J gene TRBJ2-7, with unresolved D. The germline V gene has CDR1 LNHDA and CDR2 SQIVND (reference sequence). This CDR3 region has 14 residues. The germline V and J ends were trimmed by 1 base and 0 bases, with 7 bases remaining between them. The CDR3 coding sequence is TGTGCCAGTAGTATAGCTGAGTCCTCCTACGAGCAGTACTTC. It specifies CASSIAESSYEQYF. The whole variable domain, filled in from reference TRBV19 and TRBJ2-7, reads DGGITQSPKYLFRKEGQNVTLSCEQNLNHDAMYWYRQDPGQGLRLIYYSQIVNDFQKGDIAEGYSVSREKKESFPLTVTSAQKNPTAFYLCASSIAESSYEQYFGPGTRLTVT.

In nucleotides, the CDR3 is TGTGCCAGCAGTCCTTCAGCCGGGGAAATAGTCTTCACAGATACGCAGTATTTT. It encodes CASSPSAGEIVFTDTQYF. The chain uses TRBV27 and TRBJ2-3; a possible D gene is TRBD2 (5 bases). Germline V lookup: CDR1 MNHEY, CDR2 SMNVEV (reference sequence). The CDR3 is 18 amino acids. Trimming took 5 bases from V and 2 from J, leaving 23 bases between them.

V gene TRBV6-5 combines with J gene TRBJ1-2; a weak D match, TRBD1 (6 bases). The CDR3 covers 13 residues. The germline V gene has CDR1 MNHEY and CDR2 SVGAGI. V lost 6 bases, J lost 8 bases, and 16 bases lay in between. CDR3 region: CASRRDNRSGYTF. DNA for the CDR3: TGTGCCAGCAGACGGGACAACCGCTCCGGCTACACCTTC.

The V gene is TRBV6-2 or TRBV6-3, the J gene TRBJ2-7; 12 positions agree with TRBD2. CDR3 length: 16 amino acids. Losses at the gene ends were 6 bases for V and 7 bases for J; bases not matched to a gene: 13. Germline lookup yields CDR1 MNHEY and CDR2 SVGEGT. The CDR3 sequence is CASSLPLGLAGYEQYF. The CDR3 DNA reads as TGTGCCAGCAGCTTACCCCTAGGACTAGCGGGATATGAGCAGTACTTC.

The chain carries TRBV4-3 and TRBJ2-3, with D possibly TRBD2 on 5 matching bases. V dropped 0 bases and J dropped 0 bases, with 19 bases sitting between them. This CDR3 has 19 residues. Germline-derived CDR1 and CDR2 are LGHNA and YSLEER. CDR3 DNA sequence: TGCGCCAGCAGCCAAGAACTAGACCGCGGCTCCAGGAGCACAGATACGCAGTATTTT. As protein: CASSQELDRGSRSTDTQYF.

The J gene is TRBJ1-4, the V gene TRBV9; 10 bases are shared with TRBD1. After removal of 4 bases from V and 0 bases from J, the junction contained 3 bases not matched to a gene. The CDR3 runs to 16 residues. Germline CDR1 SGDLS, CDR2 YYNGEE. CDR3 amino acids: CASSSGTGATNEKLFF. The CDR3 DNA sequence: TGTGCCAGCAGCAGCGGGACAGGGGCAACTAATGAAAAACTGTTTTTT.

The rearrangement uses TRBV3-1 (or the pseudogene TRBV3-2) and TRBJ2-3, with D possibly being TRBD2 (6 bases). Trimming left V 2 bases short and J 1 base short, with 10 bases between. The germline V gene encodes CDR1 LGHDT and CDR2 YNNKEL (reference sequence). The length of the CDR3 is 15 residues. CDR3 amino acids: CASSQTGAGTDTQYF. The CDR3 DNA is TGTGCCAGCAGCCAAACGGGAGCCGGCACAGATACGCAGTATTTT.

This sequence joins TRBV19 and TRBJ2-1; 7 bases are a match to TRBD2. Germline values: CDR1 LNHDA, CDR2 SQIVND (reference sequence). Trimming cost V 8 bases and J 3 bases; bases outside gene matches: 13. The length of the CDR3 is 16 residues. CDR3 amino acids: CASRLGGVSIYNEQFF. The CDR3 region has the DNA TGTGCCAGTCGTTTGGGAGGGGTTTCAATCTACAATGAGCAGTTCTTC.

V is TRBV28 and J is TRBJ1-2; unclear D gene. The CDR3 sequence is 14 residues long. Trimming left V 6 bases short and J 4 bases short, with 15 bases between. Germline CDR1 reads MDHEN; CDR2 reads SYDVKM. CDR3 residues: CASRGAVRAYGYTF. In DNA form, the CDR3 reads TGTGCCAGCAGGGGAGCGGTCAGAGCCTATGGCTACACCTTC.